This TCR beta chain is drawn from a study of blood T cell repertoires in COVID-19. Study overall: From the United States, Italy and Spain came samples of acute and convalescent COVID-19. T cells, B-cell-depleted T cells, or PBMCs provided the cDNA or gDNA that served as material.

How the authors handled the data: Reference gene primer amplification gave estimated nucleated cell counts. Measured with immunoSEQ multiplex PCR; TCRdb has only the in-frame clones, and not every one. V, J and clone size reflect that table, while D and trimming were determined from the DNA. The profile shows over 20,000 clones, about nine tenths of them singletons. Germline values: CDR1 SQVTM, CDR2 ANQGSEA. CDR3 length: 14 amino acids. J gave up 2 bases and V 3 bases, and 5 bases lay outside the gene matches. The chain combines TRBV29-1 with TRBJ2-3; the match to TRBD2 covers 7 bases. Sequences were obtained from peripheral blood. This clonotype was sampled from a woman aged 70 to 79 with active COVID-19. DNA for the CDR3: TGCAGCGTTGATCCGCGGGAGTCCACAGATACGCAGTATTTT. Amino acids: CSVDPRESTDTQYF.